The clone carrying this T cell receptor (beta chain) came up many times. Its cognate antigen is unknown. As the method for making TCR beta libraries, quantitative 5'-RACE with molecular barcodes was used. A single record per CDR3 protein comes from TCRdb applying MiXCR to the 5' RACE reads. The table includes roughly 130,000 distinct CDR3 sequences, approximately 14% detected once. The data were obtained in a study of CD8 T cells in ankylosing spondylitis. Study-wide results and caveats: Several highly homologous variants formed a TCR beta motif that appeared characteristic of ankylosing spondylitis blood. There were earlier reports of some motif variants in reactive arthritis synovial fluid and blood. Reportedly, matched ankylosing spondylitis synovial fluid was significantly enriched for disease-linked clones.

The CDR3 is made up of 12 amino acids. Germline-derived CDR1 and CDR2 are SGHRS and YFSETQ. V was pared by 0 bases and J by 2 bases, with 3 bases between. The rearrangement links TRBV5-1 to TRBJ2-7; D is undetermined. The source material was blood, either unsorted or a sorted T cell fraction (not recorded which). The clonotype originates from a female donor with ankylosing spondylitis or in good health (not recorded which). The CDR3 DNA follows: TGCGCCAGCAGCTTGGTGGCCTACGAGCAGTACTTC. Its translation is CASSLVAYEQYF.